A selection of T cell receptor beta chains follows, all from one sample in a study of cytomegalovirus exposure and HLA in healthy donors. The protocol was immunoSEQ multiplex PCR, while the TCRdb copy is restricted to in-frame clones and leaves out a portion. The top ten clones hold roughly 6% of a sample with around 200,000 clones, roughly 80% of them seen once. Sequencing used PBMCs. Source of these receptors: a man aged 35-49 years in good health and CMV-seropositive. Both conserved end residues are part of each CDR3.

j_gene	v_gene	CDR3aa
TRBJ2-5	TRBV6-1	CASSEATGLWETQYF
TRBJ1-2	TRBV7-3	CASSPGTGVYGYTF
TRBJ2-2	TRBV6-5	CASSYSKSGGGELFF
TRBJ1-5	TRBV11-2	CASSLEGGSNQPQHF
TRBJ1-1	TRBV6-5	CASSYSWQRGNTEAFF
TRBJ2-5	TRBV28	CASSRAGGWETQYF
TRBJ2-1	TRBV10-3	CAMNPGLGYEQFF
TRBJ2-7	TRBV6-5	CASRRTLLYEQYF
TRBJ2-1	TRBV6-5	CASSYWTSGGPSEQFF
TRBJ2-7	TRBV4-3	CASSQVLAGGSYEQYF
TRBJ1-6	TRBV9	CASSARDGGTDNSPLHF
TRBJ1-2	TRBV5-1	CASSLAQDYGYTF
TRBJ2-1	TRBV2	CASSPEERAYNEQFF